This T cell receptor (beta chain) originates from a study of early T cells in non-severe SARS-CoV-2 infection. Study-wide background: Bulk RNA from unsorted whole blood was sequenced; chains were unpaired.

Trimming removed 1 base from V and 6 bases from J; junction bases left unmatched: 10. Germline values: CDR1 MNHEY, CDR2 SMNVEV (reference sequence). The CDR3 has 17 residues. This clonotype occurred many times. Unique molecular identifiers (one per individual cDNA molecule) were attached. Each CDR3 protein is one row after TCRdb ran MiXCR on the 5' RACE reads. The sample contains 60,000 or so distinct CDR3 sequences, under 15% of which appear only once. The origin of this receptor is an adult who was a healthcare worker with PCR-confirmed SARS-CoV-2 infection or an uninfected control (not recorded which). The sequencing used whole blood, collected at baseline. The chain joins TRBV27 to TRBJ2-2, with TRBD1 matching 8 bases. The DNA of the CDR3 is TGTGCCAGCAGTTTATTTATCCGACAGGGGAATCCCGGGGAGCTGTTTTTT. Its translation: CASSLFIRQGNPGELFF.